This T cell receptor (beta chain) is drawn from a study of T cells in localized non-small cell lung cancer. General observations from the study: In the blood, greater T cell density corresponded to longer overall survival.

The data were produced by immunoSEQ multiplex PCR, yet TCRdb's version contains in-frame clones alone and is incomplete. The data show 2,500 to 3,000 clones, roughly a quarter seen once. Judged by abundance, this clone is medium-sized. As yet, its antigen is unknown. Germline CDR1 and CDR2: SGDLS and YYNGEE. With 3 bases clipped from V and 5 bases from J, the junction kept 5 bases outside the gene matches. The length of the CDR3 is 14 residues. The starting material was normal lung tissue next to the tumor, obtained before any cancer treatment. The chain links TRBV9 to TRBJ2-5, with TRBD1 identical over 9 bases. The source is a man aged 40 to 69 with stage I lung adenocarcinoma. The CDR3 loop reads CASSARTGVETQYF. As DNA, the CDR3 is TGTGCCAGCAGCGCCCGGACAGGGGTGGAGACCCAGTACTTC.